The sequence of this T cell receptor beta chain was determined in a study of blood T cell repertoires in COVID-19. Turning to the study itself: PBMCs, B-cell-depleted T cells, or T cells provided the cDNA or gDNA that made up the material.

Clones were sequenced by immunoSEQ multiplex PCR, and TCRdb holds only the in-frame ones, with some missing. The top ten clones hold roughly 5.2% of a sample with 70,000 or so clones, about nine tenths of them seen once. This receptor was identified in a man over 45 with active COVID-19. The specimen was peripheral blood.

In DNA, the CDR3 is TGTGCCAGCAGCGTAGTGGCTAGCGGCACGGGGGTTCACGAGCAGTACTTC. Translation: CASSVVASGTGVHEQYF. The chain links TRBV9 to TRBJ2-7, with 7 bases lining up with TRBD2. The V gene end was trimmed by 0 bases and the J gene end by 5 bases; junction bases not matched to a gene: 14. This CDR3 is 17 amino acids long. Germline V gives CDR1 SGDLS, CDR2 YYNGEE.